This section outlines one T cell receptor beta chain sequence together with its context. Which antigen it targets is not known. One base away there is no much larger clone; base qualities are not given. These data come from a study of blood T cells in healthy people across ages (dated by TCRdb to the mid-2010s). A note on the overall study: In model experiments, template switching captured roughly one uniquely barcoded TCR beta cDNA molecule for every two T cells. Using deep sequencing normalized with unique cDNA molecular identifiers, the study measured how TCR beta repertoire diversity changes with age. The donors were divided into four age groups: young (average around 16 years), middle-aged (around 37), aged (roughly 60) and long-lived (about 80). To avoid experimental bias, donors of different ages were spread randomly across the sequencing lanes. The study analyzed two additional independent replicas of 1 million unique cDNA reads from the same blood draw for two donors, one aged 18 to 29 and one aged 80 or older. The full study reports these points: Conclusive comparison of naive and antigen-experienced compartments was prevented by the profiling of bulk unsorted PBMCs. Total diversity estimates from one million sequenced T cells were considered lower bounds and underestimates. Observed TCR beta diversity per million T cells fell roughly linearly with age, and a significant reduction was already apparent by age around 36. Because the CMV infection status of the donors was unknown, age-related changes in expanded clonotypes may potentially have been confounded. A strong correlation was found between observed TCR beta diversity and the percentage of naive T cells measured by flow cytometry. Compared with the aged group, the long-lived group had more naive CD4+ T cells, fewer expanded clones and increased TCR diversity, suggesting age selection.

The donors were 40 or so Caucasian individuals from Russia, aged roughly 6 to 90 years, who were systemically healthy. About 10 milliliters of peripheral blood were collected from each donor into EDTA-treated Vacutainer tubes. PBMCs were isolated by Ficoll-Paque density-gradient centrifugation, with at least 6.5 million obtained per sample. Trizol reagent was used to extract total RNA from PBMCs, with at least 5 micrograms per sample. Naive CD45RAhigh/CD27high T cell percentages were measured by flow cytometry on a PBMC aliquot from every donor. Here V drops 7 bases and J drops 5 bases, and the junction holds 13 bases not matched to any gene. The CDR3 numbers 16 residues from cysteine through phenylalanine. Only the CDR3 DNA stays, 48 bases, in frame from base 1. The library was generated by 5' RACE. For sequencing, an Illumina HiSeq 2500 was employed. A second PCR of roughly 7 to 11 cycles was performed with a sample-barcoded 5' primer and a J-beta primer mix. A unique molecular identifier was introduced onto each TCR beta cDNA molecule by a template-switch 5' adaptor carrying 12 random nucleotides. Each sample yielded at least 2.5 million CDR3-containing paired-end reads. First-strand cDNA was synthesized from all RNA with the Mint cDNA synthesis kit, primed by a TRBC-specific oligonucleotide. After uracil-DNA glycosylase treatment, a first 18-cycle PCR used universal primers M1SS and BC2_uni_R on all cDNA. The authors' pipeline ran thus. Normalization of each sample was performed by random selection of 1 million high-quality reads, each carrying a distinct molecular identifier. Instead of being binned into consensus sequences, reads with shared molecular identifiers were discarded. MiTCR, set to a Q25 quality threshold and the strictest error-elimination algorithm, was used for CDR3 identification, clonotype clustering and error correction. A nonparametric unseen species model with Euler transformation was used to estimate a lower bound on total TCR beta diversity. TCRdb handled the public reads itself, with Q25 trimming in fastp and clone calling in MiXCR, and kept productive beta chains. Rows merge per CDR3 protein into single entries with the most common DNA and genes. For this entry, the V and J calls and clone size follow TCRdb and not the study's own pipeline. For this sample the table gives hundreds of thousands of distinct CDR3 sequences, of which roughly 21% were detected only once. The ten top clones hold roughly 3.6% of the sample.

The chain employs TRBV12-3 or TRBV12-4 and TRBJ2-5; the junction holds 10 bases that match TRBD2. Sequencing was done on a sample of blood. The source of this sequence is a man between 65 and 80 years old in good health. The CDR3 here reads CASKPSSGRARETQYF. The bases read TGTGCCAGCAAGCCGTCAAGCGGGAGGGCCCGGGAGACCCAGTACTTC.